The 10 T cell receptor beta chains given below trace back to one sample, sequenced in a study of blood T cell repertoires in COVID-19. Method: immunoSEQ multiplex PCR; TCRdb's copy keeps in-frame clones and lacks some. The profile shows 85,000 to 95,000 clones, around 90% of them singletons. The material sequenced was peripheral blood. The receptors stem from a man aged 60 to 75 with COVID-19, enrolled during active disease.

The rearrangement joins TRBV5-1 to TRBJ2-1; TRBD2 agrees at 11 bases. Losses at the gene ends were 8 bases for V and 8 bases for J; bases not matched to a gene: 12. This CDR3 is 15 amino acids long. The germline V gene has CDR1 SGHRS and CDR2 YFSETQ. CDR3 in DNA: TGCGCCAGTAACCCTACTAGCGGGAGAGGGGATGAGCAGTTCTTC. Translated: CASNPTSGRGDEQFF.

The chain uses TRBV15 and TRBJ1-2; D unclear. This CDR3 has 14 residues. Looked up from germline, CDR1 is LNHNV and CDR2 is YYDKDF (reference sequence). V lost 4 bases and J lost 3, with 12 bases in between. CDR3 nucleotide sequence: TGTGCCACCAGCATGGAGCTCGGCTACTATGGCTACACCTTC. Translation gives CATSMELGYYGYTF.

The rearrangement joins TRBV7-9 to TRBJ2-3; D possibly corresponds to TRBD1 (5 bases). V lost 4 bases and J lost 4, with 9 bases in between. Germline values: CDR1 SEHNR, CDR2 FQNEAQ (reference sequence). This CDR3 comprises 13 residues. The CDR3 sequence: CASSWQGSDTQYF. For the CDR3, the DNA is TGTGCCAGCAGCTGGCAGGGCTCAGATACGCAGTATTTT.

Regarding this clone: At the DNA level, this CDR3 is encoded by other sequences in the same sample as well. The chain has TRBV5-1 and TRBJ1-5; perhaps TRBD1 as D (5 bases). The CDR3 extends over 15 amino acids. Trimming removed 0 bases at V and 1 base at J, with 8 bases between. Germline V gene lookup returns CDR1 SGHRS and CDR2 YFSETQ. This chain's CDR3 is CASSLVGGSNQPQHF. The DNA of the CDR3 is TGCGCCAGCAGCTTGGTCGGGGGAAGCAATCAGCCCCAGCATTTT.

This clone appeared a single time. The chain links TRBV7-8 to TRBJ1-5; D unclear. Trimming took 1 base from V and 9 from J, leaving 10 bases between them. Germline values: CDR1 SGHVS, CDR2 FQNEAQ. This CDR3 contains 13 residues. CDR3 coding DNA: TGTGCCAGCAGCTTAGAACGGGTACGGCCCCAGCATTTT. The encoded protein is CASSLERVRPQHF.

The chain links TRBV27 to TRBJ1-4; maybe TRBD1 (6 bases). Deletions cut 2 bases from V and 8 bases from J, with 21 bases between. The V gene's germline CDR1 is MNHEY and CDR2 SMNVEV (reference sequence). The CDR3 sequence is 17 residues long. The CDR3 loop reads CASSLMGRTAKPEKLFF. The CDR3 DNA sequence: TGTGCCAGCAGTTTAATGGGTAGGACAGCCAAACCAGAAAAACTGTTTTTT. The full variable domain, its missing parts supplied by reference TRBV27 and TRBJ1-4, is EAQVTQNPRYLITVTGKKLTVTCSQNMNHEYMSWYRQDPGLGLRQIYYSMNVEVTDKGDVPEGYKVSRKEKRNFPLILESPSPNQTSLYFCASSLMGRTAKPEKLFFGSGTQLSVL.

This sequence joins TRBV7-2 and TRBJ1-6; perhaps TRBD1 as D (6 bases). Per the germline V gene, CDR1 is SGHTA and CDR2 is FQGNSA. CDR3 size: 13 residues. Trimming removed 6 bases from V and 8 bases from J, with 11 bases in between. The CDR3 loop is CASSSYRDSPLHF. CDR3 in DNA: TGTGCCAGCAGTAGTTACAGGGATTCACCCCTCCACTTT.

The J gene is TRBJ1-4, the V gene TRBV3-1 (or the pseudogene TRBV3-2); 9 bases map to TRBD1. CDR3 length equals 16 residues. The J segment lost 7 bases and the V segment lost 2 bases, leaving 8 bases of the junction unmatched. Germline CDR1 and CDR2: LGHDT and YNNKEL (reference sequence). CDR3 in DNA: TGTGCCAGCAGCCAATACTCGGACAGGGGAGGTGAAAAACTGTTTTTT. This gives the protein CASSQYSDRGGEKLFF.

The chain is built from TRBV3-1 (or the pseudogene TRBV3-2) and TRBJ2-3; no clear D gene. The V end was cut by 4 bases, the J end by 5 bases, with 16 bases between. This CDR3 is built from 15 residues. Germline CDR1 reads LGHDT; CDR2 reads YNNKEL (reference sequence). The CDR3, as DNA: TGTGCCAGCAGCCGAGAGCTAGTTCGAAGAGATACGCAGTATTTT. Encoded protein: CASSRELVRRDTQYF.

The genes are TRBV27 and TRBJ2-7; 7 bases line up with TRBD2. V shed 2 bases and J 2 bases; nucleotides not matched to a gene: 6. From germline, CDR1 is MNHEY and CDR2 SMNVEV (reference sequence). The CDR3 loop spans 15 amino acids. For the CDR3, the DNA is TGTGCCAGCAGTTTAGCGGGAGCGCCACCCTACGAGCAGTACTTC. Its translation: CASSLAGAPPYEQYF.